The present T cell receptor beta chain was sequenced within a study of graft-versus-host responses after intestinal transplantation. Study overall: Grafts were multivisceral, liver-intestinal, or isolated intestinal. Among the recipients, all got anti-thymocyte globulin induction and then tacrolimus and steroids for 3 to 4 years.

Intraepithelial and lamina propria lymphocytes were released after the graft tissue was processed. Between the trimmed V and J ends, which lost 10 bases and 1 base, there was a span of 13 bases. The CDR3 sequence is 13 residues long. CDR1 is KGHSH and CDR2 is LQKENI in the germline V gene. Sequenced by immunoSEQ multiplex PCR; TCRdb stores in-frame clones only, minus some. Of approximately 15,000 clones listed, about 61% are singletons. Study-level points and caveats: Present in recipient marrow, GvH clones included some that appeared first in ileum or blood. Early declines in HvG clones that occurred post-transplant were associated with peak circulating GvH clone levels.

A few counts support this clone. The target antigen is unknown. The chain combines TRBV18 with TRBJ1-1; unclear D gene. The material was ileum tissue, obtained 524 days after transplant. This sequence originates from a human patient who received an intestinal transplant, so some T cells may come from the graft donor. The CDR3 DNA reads TGTGCCACCAATTTGGGGAGGAACACTGAAGCTTTCTTT. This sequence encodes CATNLGRNTEAFF.